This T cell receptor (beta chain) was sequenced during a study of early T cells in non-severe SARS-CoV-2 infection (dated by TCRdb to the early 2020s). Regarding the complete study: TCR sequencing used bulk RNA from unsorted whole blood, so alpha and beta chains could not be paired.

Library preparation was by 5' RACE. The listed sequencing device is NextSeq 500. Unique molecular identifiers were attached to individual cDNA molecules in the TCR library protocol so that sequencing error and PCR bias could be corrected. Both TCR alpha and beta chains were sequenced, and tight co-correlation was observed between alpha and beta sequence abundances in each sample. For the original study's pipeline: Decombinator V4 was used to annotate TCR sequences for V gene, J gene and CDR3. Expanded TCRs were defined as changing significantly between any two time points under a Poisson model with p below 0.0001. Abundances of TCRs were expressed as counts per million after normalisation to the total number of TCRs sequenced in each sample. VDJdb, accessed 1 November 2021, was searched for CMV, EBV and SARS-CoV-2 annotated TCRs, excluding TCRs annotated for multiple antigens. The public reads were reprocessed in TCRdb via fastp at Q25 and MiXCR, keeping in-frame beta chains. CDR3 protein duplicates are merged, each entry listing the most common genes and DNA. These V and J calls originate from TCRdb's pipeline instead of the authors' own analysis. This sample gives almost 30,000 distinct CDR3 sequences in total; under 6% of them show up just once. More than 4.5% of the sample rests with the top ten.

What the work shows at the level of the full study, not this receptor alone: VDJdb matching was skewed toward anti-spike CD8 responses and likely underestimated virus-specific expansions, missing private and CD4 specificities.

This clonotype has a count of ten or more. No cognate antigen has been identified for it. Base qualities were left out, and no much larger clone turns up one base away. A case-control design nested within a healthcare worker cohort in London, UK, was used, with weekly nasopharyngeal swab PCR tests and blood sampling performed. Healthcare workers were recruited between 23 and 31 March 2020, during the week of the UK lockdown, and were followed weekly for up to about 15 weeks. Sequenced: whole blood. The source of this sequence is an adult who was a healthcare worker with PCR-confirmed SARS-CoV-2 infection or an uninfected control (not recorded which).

The DNA is TGCGCCAGCAGCCAAGATCTTTTAGCGGGGGATAATGAGCAGTTCTTC. Protein translation: CASSQDLLAGDNEQFF. The rearrangement combines TRBV4-3 with TRBJ2-1, and TRBD2 matches 9 of the central bases. The V end gives up 0 bases and the J end 7 bases, leaving 7 bases in the junction not matched to a gene. The CDR3 sequence holds 16 residues, the cysteine and phenylalanine included. Solely the CDR3 DNA is kept, with 48 bases framed from the first base. CDR1 and CDR2 are drawn from the germline V gene: LGHNA, YSLEER.